This TCR beta chain was sequenced during a study of blood T cell repertoires in COVID-19 (dated by TCRdb to between 2020 and 2021). For the study in its entirety: Samples from collaborators originated in the United States, Italy and Spain and spanned both the acute and convalescent phases of COVID-19. Deeply sampled blood TCRbeta repertoires from subjects exposed to, actively infected with, or recovered from COVID-19 were included in the dataset. Sample metadata almost always included a de-identified subject ID, COVID-19 status, age in years and sex. The prospective study material was composed of cDNA or gDNA derived from T cells, B-cell-depleted T cells, or PBMCs. The samples were drawn from two sources: the first 160 participants of the ongoing ImmuneRACE study, and over 1,000 subjects contributed by 6 global collaborators. The repertoires were released in a freely available public database meant as a resource for research on the immune response to SARS-CoV-2. HLA class I and class II types, where available, came from metadata supplied by the sample provider rather than from assay-based typing.

TCRbeta CDR3 regions were amplified from genomic DNA using the immunoSEQ Assay, a bias-controlled multiplex PCR. The published analysis was carried out like this. The number of nucleated cells in each sample was estimated from the amplification of reference gene primers within the assay. To quantify the absolute abundance of each unique TCRbeta CDR3 rearrangement, sequence reads were collapsed and filtered. For each sample, productive Simpson clonality was calculated by taking the square root of Simpson's diversity index across productive rearrangements. TCRdb provides this immuneACCESS table in a form limited to in-frame rearrangements. Some clones are lacking; in checked studies, under half of them reflect an unresolved V gene, and why the rest are absent is not known. V and J calls and clone size come straight from that table; D and trimming were deduced from the DNA. The sample table contains around 300,000 clones; only one count was recorded for around 89% of them. Less than 3% of the sample rests with the top ten.

Points the paper makes about the study in general: How much clinical and demographic metadata was included differed by source and by participant, and the metadata was provided uncurated.

With respect to this clone: Which antigen it targets is not known. No clone much larger than this one lies a single base away; base qualities are absent.

Enrolling through a virtual design, the prospective study's participants ranged in age from roughly 18 to 89 years and lived across 20 to 30 United States geographic areas. To assign participants to cohorts, the prospective study relied on clinical history that participants themselves reported in a screening survey and a study questionnaire. Recovered participants in ImmuneRACE Cohort 3 were defined as having two consecutive negative NP/OP PCR tests, clearance from a healthcare professional, or resolution of symptoms. In the prospective study, mobile phlebotomists collected whole blood, serum and a nasopharyngeal or oropharyngeal swab from each participant. Participants in the prospective study had the option to provide additional blood draws and questionnaires over a roughly two-month period. Blood samples from the prospective study were shipped frozen or at room temperature prior to DNA extraction.

Measured from the cysteine to the phenylalanine, the CDR3 is 12 residues long. The retained sequence is limited to the CDR3, 36 bases, with the frame set at the first base. V and J are truncated by 6 bases and 7 bases respectively, leaving an intervening sequence of 12 bases. The germline V gene sets CDR1 to SQVTM and CDR2 to ANQGSEA. The V and J segments used are TRBV29-1 and TRBJ2-2; the D gene cannot be resolved reliably. The specimen was PBMCs or T cells enriched from blood (not recorded which). The receptor was isolated from a woman between 50 and 59 years old who had recovered from COVID-19. The CDR3 region reads CSVTLGNGELFF. The DNA sequence is TGCAGCGTGACTCTTGGCAACGGGGAGCTGTTTTTT.